This T cell receptor beta chain derives from a study of blood T cell repertoires in COVID-19 (TCRdb year 2020). For the study in its entirety: The collaborator samples originated in the United States, Italy and Spain and spanned the acute and convalescent phases of COVID-19. A de-identified subject ID, COVID-19 status, age in years and sex were almost always included in the sample metadata. HLA class I and class II types, where available, came from metadata supplied by the sample provider rather than from assay-based typing. The dataset comprised deeply sampled blood TCRbeta repertoires from subjects exposed to, actively infected with, or recovered from COVID-19. The material from the prospective study consisted of cDNA or gDNA derived from T cells, B-cell-depleted T cells, or PBMCs. Samples were obtained from the ongoing ImmuneRACE study (first 160 participants) and from over a thousand subjects provided by 6 global collaborators. The repertoires were made available in a free public database intended to serve as a resource for research on the immune response to SARS-CoV-2.

Overall study outcomes, separate from this receptor: Clinical and demographic metadata were provided uncurated, with the amount varying by source and participant.

This clone was seen just once. Its antigen remains undetermined. No much larger clonotype is one base removed from it; base qualities were not supplied. TCRbeta CDR3 regions were amplified from genomic DNA using the immunoSEQ Assay, a bias-controlled multiplex PCR. As for the original processing: Nucleated cell counts per sample were estimated from amplification of reference gene primers within the assay. Sequence reads were collapsed and filtered to measure the absolute abundance of every unique TCRbeta CDR3 rearrangement. Productive Simpson clonality was computed per sample as the square root of Simpson's diversity index over productive rearrangements. Here the immuneACCESS table is served through TCRdb, limited to in-frame sequences with V and J called. Missing clones are a known gap in these copies; in checked studies unresolved V genes cover under half, and the rest lacks a known reason. Clone size and V and J calls were adopted from that table, with D and trimming inferred from the DNA. In this sample the table shows 100,000 to 150,000 clones, more than 60% of which occur a single time. The top ten clonotypes cover approximately 2% of the sample.

Each collaborating institution followed its own protocols to collect whole blood in K2EDTA tubes. Collaborator samples were shipped for TCRbeta analysis as frozen whole blood, isolated PBMCs, or DNA extracted from either sample type. Sequenced sample: peripheral blood. This sequence originates from a woman between 70 and 85 years old with acute or convalescent COVID-19.

The sequenced DNA is TGCGCCAGCAGCCCGCTAGCGGGAGCTGTCACCGGGGAGCTGTTTTTT. It encodes CASSPLAGAVTGELFF. This receptor chain uses TRBV5-1 and TRBJ2-2; TRBD2 matches 10 bases in the middle. Reading the germline V gene gives CDR1 SGHRS and CDR2 YFSETQ. At the junction V is shortened by 4 bases and J by 4 bases; bases outside the gene matches: 7. The CDR3 holds 16 amino acids from the cysteine to the phenylalanine. The CDR3 DNA has 48 bases and is translated from base 1.